Listed here is a single TCR beta chain. Its cognate antigen has yet to be identified. Per-base qualities were not stored, and no clone one base away is much larger. Sequences MGHRA (CDR1) and YSYEKL (CDR2) are obtained from the germline V gene. V lost 0 bases and J lost 4 bases, and the count of bases not matched to a germline gene is 6. The CDR3, cysteine through phenylalanine, is 16 amino acids long. Only the CDR3 DNA is retained, 48 bases long and in frame from the first base. The donors were healthy, HIV-negative adults who had no recently reported acute infections or vaccinations. All donors were Caucasian adults living in Nashville, Tennessee, USA. CD4+ T cells were enriched by magnetic negative selection; naive cells were then positively selected on CD45RA, and the negative fraction formed the memory subset. Blood was collected by leukapheresis, and PBMCs were isolated by Ficoll-Histopaque density gradient centrifugation and then cryopreserved in liquid nitrogen vapor phase. Analytical flow cytometry was used to check the purity and quantity of every magnetically sorted T cell population. Each sorted fraction had its genomic DNA isolated and then quantified by UV absorbance on a Nanodrop 2000c.

Using the deep immunoSEQ assay, multiplex PCR amplified TCR CDR3 regions from genomic DNA. For each cell subset, the extracted genomic DNA was distributed evenly across all wells of several immunoSEQ 96-well plates, and each plate served as one replicate. For sorted subsets, 150 to 250 ng of genomic DNA, equivalent to 25,000 to 35,000 T cell genomes, went into each replicate PCR. Purified libraries were quantified with a Qubit 3.0 fluorometer, sized on a Bioanalyzer 2100, and re-quantified with the KAPA Library Quantification kit. Each immunoSEQ 96-well plate was sequenced on its own single-read 150-cycle Illumina NextSeq 550 flow cell. The study's own analysis went as follows. Because the immunoSEQ output included only junctional sequences and no quality scores, the filtering could not be the same as the filtering used for full-length reads. To assign V/J genes and CDR3, sequences were annotated against IMGT germline references using PyIR, a Python wrapper for IgBLAST v1.9. Reads were filtered out if the reads had weak V/J assignments (E-value above 1e-6), no CDR3, stop codons, out-of-frame junctions, or ambiguous translated residues. A V3J clonotype was defined by an identical inferred V gene, J gene, and CDR3 amino acid sequence. The percentage overlap between two repertoires was calculated by dividing the number of shared unique clonotypes by the size of the smaller repertoire. RTK rarefaction, the Chao1 estimator, and Recon v2.1 estimates of unobserved clonotypes were used to assess repertoire richness. Generation probabilities were computed with OLGA for all TCRbeta clonotypes obtained by the gDNA method from several donors. TCRdb re-hosts the immuneACCESS table, in-frame sequences only. Its copies lack some clones; in the studies checked, an unresolved V gene accounts for under half of them, and the cause for the rest is not known. Clone size and the V and J calls come from that table; the DNA yielded D and trimming. For this sample the table gives some 2.1 million clones, of which roughly 95% were detected only once. The biggest ten clones account for 0.13% of the sample.

The source of the sample is a study of shared clonotypes between healthy human individuals (TCRdb year 2020). The study in broad terms: The cohort included a few men and a couple of women between 18 and 49 years of age. Per donor, three plates each were used for CD4 naive and CD4 memory, two for CD8 naive, and one for CD8 memory. Blood TCR repertoires of a handful of healthy adults were deeply sequenced to estimate repertoire size and the extent of clonotype sharing between individuals. To increase sequencing depth and limit assay-specific biases, TCR repertoire library preparation and sequencing were carried out by different laboratories using diverse techniques. Leukapheresis yielded between about 0.94 and 9.5 billion PBMCs per donor. Points the paper makes about the study in general: Based on pairwise subsampling, the degree of clonotype sharing among donors was expected to be affected by sequencing depth. Rarefaction of sorted-subset datasets indicated incomplete sequencing despite the large sequencing depth. Compared with non-shared clonotypes, clonotypes shared by all four sorted-subset donors had higher generation probabilities. Because the study included a small number of donors, the genetic and exposure-history diversity represented was limited. Across a few donors, approximately 5% of naive CD4, 3.5% of naive CD8, roughly 2.2% of memory CD4, and 0.4% of memory CD8 clonotypes were shared. Naive subsets generally had larger estimated clonotype richness than memory subsets did. Only blood was sampled, and tissue TCR repertoires likely differ from those in blood.

The chain joins TRBV4-1 to TRBJ2-7, with 10 middle bases fitting TRBD2. The clonotype comes from a young man in good health. Sequencing was performed on naive CD4+ T cells sorted from blood. In the paper's terms, the cell subset or site label means: CD45RA+ positively selected. The DNA sequence is as follows: TGCGCCAGCAGCCAAGAAGCTCGAGCGGGAGGGTACGAGCAGTACTTC. It translates to CASSQEARAGGYEQYF.